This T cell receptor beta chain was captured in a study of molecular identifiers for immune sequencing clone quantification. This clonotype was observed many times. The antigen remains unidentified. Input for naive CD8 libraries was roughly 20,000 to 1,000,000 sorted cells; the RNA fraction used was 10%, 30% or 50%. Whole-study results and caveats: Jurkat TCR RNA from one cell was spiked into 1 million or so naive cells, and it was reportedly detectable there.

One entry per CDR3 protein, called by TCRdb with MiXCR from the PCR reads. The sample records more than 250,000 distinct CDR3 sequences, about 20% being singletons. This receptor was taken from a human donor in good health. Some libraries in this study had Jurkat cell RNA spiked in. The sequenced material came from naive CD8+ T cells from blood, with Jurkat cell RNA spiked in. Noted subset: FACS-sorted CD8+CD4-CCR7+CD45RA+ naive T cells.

The CDR3 sequence: CSVQDGFKTDTQYF. Written as DNA, the CDR3 is TGCAGCGTCCAGGACGGATTTAAGACAGATACGCAGTATTTT. The V and J genes are TRBV29-1 and TRBJ2-3; D remains unclear. This CDR3 spans 14 amino acids. The germline V gene encodes CDR1 SQVTM and CDR2 ANQGSEA. Trimming took off 6 bases at V and 3 bases at J, with 16 bases between the two ends.